This T cell receptor (beta chain) was sequenced for a study of blood T cell repertoires in COVID-19. There are 13 residues in the CDR3. Germline V gene lookup returns CDR1 SGHTA and CDR2 FQGTGA. V was pared by 4 bases and J by 4 bases, with 9 bases between. Clones were sequenced by immunoSEQ multiplex PCR, and TCRdb holds only the in-frame ones, with some missing. The repertoire holds hundreds of thousands of clones, with 80% to 90% as singletons. This clonotype was sampled from a man younger than 40 who had recovered from COVID-19. The sequenced sample was PBMCs or T cells enriched from blood (not recorded which). The V call is TRBV7-3, the J call TRBJ2-3; TRBD2 is a possible D gene (6 bases). The CDR3 is CASSSGEADTQYF. The CDR3 nucleotides read TGTGCCAGCAGCTCCGGGGAGGCAGATACGCAGTATTTT. Supplemented by reference TRBV7-3 and TRBJ2-3, the full variable domain reads GAGVSQTPSNKVTEKGKYVELRCDPISGHTALYWYRQSLGQGPEFLIYFQGTGAADDSGLPNDRFFAVRPEGSVSTLKIQRTERGDSAVYLCASSSGEADTQYFGPGTRLTVL.